This T cell receptor (beta chain) was observed in a study of vaccination effects on CD4 cells after COVID-19. This clone has a handful of counts. The antigen remains undetermined. Viral peptide pool expansion of antigen-specific CD4+ T cells preceded sequencing in the ViraFEST assay. Scientists isolated CD4+ T cells after an approximately 11-day culture period ended. The healthy vaccine recipients, who had no prior SARS-CoV-2 infection, showed negative nucleocapsid antibodies. Cultures of around 2.2 million PBMC per well contained about 9.5 IU/ml IL-2 plus 10 ug/ml peptides. Half of the medium was exchanged for IL-2 medium on both days 3 and 7. General study points: Only a few convalescent patients and no early post-infection timepoints featured in the study. There was only 1 of 255 vaccine-induced clones in healthy vaccinees that cross-reacted with common cold coronaviruses.

The assay was immunoSEQ multiplex PCR, and TCRdb's table has in-frame clones only and misses some. The sample records tens of thousands of clones, 60% to 75% being singletons. The source material was CD4+ T cells from PBMCs cultured with HCoV-NL63 spike peptides, sampled before COVID-19 vaccination. This TCR came from a human donor who received a COVID-19 vaccine.

The CDR3 spells CASSHSTDTQYF. CDR3 in DNA: TGTGCCAGCAGCCATTCCACAGATACGCAGTATTTT. The chain employs TRBV3-1 (or the pseudogene TRBV3-2) and TRBJ2-3; D unclear. Trimming removed 3 bases at V and 2 bases at J, with 3 bases between. Germline values: CDR1 LGHDT, CDR2 YNNKEL (reference sequence). The CDR3 length is 12 residues.